These 2 T cell receptor beta chains were all obtained from the same sample, sequenced in a study of shared clonotypes between healthy human individuals. Produced via immunoSEQ multiplex PCR; TCRdb's table is partial and in-frame only. The sample lists some 2,500,000 clones, roughly 93% occurring once. The specimen sequenced was naive CD4+ T cells from PBMCs. Documented subset: CD45RA+ positively selected. These receptors all stem from a man aged 18-30 years in good health. Some clones in this sample may be carry-over from other donors' samples.

CDR3 sequence: CASSLVTGGRYGYTF. The CDR3 DNA is TGTGCCAGCAGCTTAGTAACAGGGGGTCGGTATGGCTACACCTTC. The V call is TRBV7-2, the J call TRBJ1-2; 8 positions match TRBD1. Germline values: CDR1 SGHTA, CDR2 FQGNSA. V lost 1 base to trimming and J lost 5 bases; unmatched junction nucleotides: 6. This CDR3 spans 15 amino acids.

V and J are TRBV28 and TRBJ2-7, with 10 positions matching TRBD1. The trim removed 10 bases at V and 3 bases at J, leaving 6 bases unmatched. The CDR3 is 13 amino acids. The germline gives CDR1 MDHEN, CDR2 SYDVKM. The CDR3 nucleotides read TGTGCCACCGGGACAGGGGCCTACTACGAGCAGTACTTC. It specifies CATGTGAYYEQYF.